This TCR beta chain was obtained from a study of CD8 T cells in ankylosing spondylitis. This CDR3 contains 19 residues. CDR1 is MNHEY and CDR2 is SVGEGT in the germline V gene. Trimming took 2 bases from V and 0 from J; bases not matched to a gene: 10. MiXCR, applied by TCRdb to the 5' RACE reads, yields one record per CDR3 protein. Among just over 350,000 distinct CDR3 sequences listed, more than 20% were seen once. The chain links TRBV6-2 or TRBV6-3 to TRBJ2-2, with 9 bases fitting TRBD2. The source material was blood, either unsorted or a sorted T cell fraction (not recorded which). The receptor comes from a male donor with ankylosing spondylitis or in good health (not recorded which). Written as DNA, the CDR3 is TGTGCCAGCAGTTACAGGCTGGGTAGCGGGGGACCGAACACCGGGGAGCTGTTTTTT. This translates into CASSYRLGSGGPNTGELFF.